This paragraph reports one T cell receptor beta chain. Its antigen is unidentified. The data were taken from a study of response to subunit inactivated influenza vaccine. Findings of the study overall: A suggestion made by the authors is that each seasonal influenza vaccination recruits few new T cells.

One entry per CDR3 protein, called by TCRdb with MiXCR from the RT-PCR reads. The top ten hold around 10% of the sample, which has 500,000 to 600,000 distinct CDR3 sequences, about 14% seen once. Trimming removed 5 bases at V and 0 bases at J, with 11 bases between. The CDR3 runs to 14 residues. Germline V gene sequence: CDR1 MGHRA, CDR2 YSYEKL. The sequenced sample was PBMCs from blood, obtained about 13 days after vaccination. This chain joins TRBV4-1 and TRBJ2-7, with D possibly matching TRBD2 (5 bases). The origin of this receptor is a man aged 50 to 59 who received an inactivated influenza vaccine. The CDR3 coding sequence is TGCGCCAGCAGCGAGGACTGGTCCTCCTACGAGCAGTACTTC. Amino acid sequence: CASSEDWSSYEQYF.